The 8 T cell receptor beta chains in this list originate from one sample, sequenced in a study of siplizumab effects on memory and regulatory T cells. Here immunoSEQ multiplex PCR was the method, and the copy in TCRdb shows in-frame clones only, minus some. This sample has more than 75,000 clones, with roughly 96% found just once. The sequenced sample was naive CD4+ T cells sorted from blood. The receptors here all came from a human donor in good health.

This clone was counted a single time. This CDR3 reads CASSLDQLGEQFF. The CDR3 region has the DNA TGTGCCAGCAGCTTAGATCAGTTGGGTGAGCAGTTCTTC. This rearrangement joins TRBV11-2 to TRBJ2-1, with D unclear. Germline-derived CDR1 and CDR2 are SGHAT and FQNNGV. CDR3 size: 13 residues. With 0 bases removed from V and 9 bases from J, the gap between germline ends came to 9 bases.

The chain recombines TRBV28 with TRBJ1-1; 9 nucleotides align to TRBD1. J lost 6 bases, V lost 6 bases, and 8 bases had no gene match. Germline CDR1 and CDR2: MDHEN and SYDVKM. The length of the CDR3 is 14 residues. In nucleotides, the CDR3 is TGTGCCAGCAGGACAGGGGGGCTCCACCCTGAAGCTTTCTTT. This codes for CASRTGGLHPEAFF.

V usage is TRBV9 and J usage is TRBJ2-3; D perhaps matches TRBD2 (6 bases). The V and J ends lost 0 bases and 2 bases respectively, with 10 bases between them. CDR3 length equals 15 residues. CDR1 and CDR2 from the germline V gene are SGDLS and YYNGEE. CDR3 nucleotides: TGTGCCAGCAGCGTAGGGGCGGGGCTCACAGATACGCAGTATTTT. Protein product: CASSVGAGLTDTQYF.

Remarks on this clone: This sample also contains other DNA sequences that code for the same CDR3. DNA for the CDR3: TGTGCCAGCAGCGTAGGACAGGGCTCCTACAATGAGCAGTTCTTC. It is translated as CASSVGQGSYNEQFF. The J gene is TRBJ2-1, the V gene TRBV9; 7 bases align to TRBD1. The CDR3 consists of 15 residues. V gave up 0 bases and J gave up 0 bases; unmatched junction bases: 0. The V gene's germline CDR1 is SGDLS and CDR2 YYNGEE.

CDR3 DNA sequence: TGTGCCAGCAGCCTTAAAAACCCTGGGAACTATGGCTACACCTTC. Amino acid sequence: CASSLKNPGNYGYTF. The gene calls are TRBV7-9 and TRBJ1-2; no clear D gene. The germline V and J ends were trimmed by 5 bases and 2 bases, with 15 bases remaining between them. Germline CDR1 and CDR2: SEHNR and FQNEAQ (reference sequence). The CDR3 has 15 amino acids.

V gene TRBV6-5 combines with J gene TRBJ1-3; the D is unclear. The CDR3 spans 14 residues. CDR1 MNHEY and CDR2 SVGAGI come from the germline V gene. Trimming stripped 4 bases from V and 4 bases from J, with 11 bases between. The CDR3 reads CASSSRASGNTIYF. The CDR3 bases are TGTGCCAGCAGTTCTCGGGCTTCGGGAAACACCATATATTTT.

The chain has TRBV28 and TRBJ1-2; 11 nucleotides line up with TRBD1. Germline lookup yields CDR1 MDHEN and CDR2 SYDVKM. J gave up 0 bases and V 4 bases, and 13 bases lay outside the gene matches. The CDR3 is made up of 19 amino acids. Here the CDR3 DNA reads TGTGCCAGCAGTTCAGGGACAGGGGGGAGGCGACCTTCTAACTATGGCTACACCTTC. Protein product: CASSSGTGGRRPSNYGYTF.

The V call is TRBV7-9, the J call TRBJ1-4; perhaps TRBD1 as D (6 bases). Trimming shortened V by 1 base and J by 7 bases, and 19 bases separated the two germline ends. This CDR3 spans 17 amino acids. Germline loops: CDR1 SEHNR, CDR2 FQNEAQ (reference sequence). CDR3: CASSLVPSTGLIEKLFF. CDR3 nucleotides: TGTGCCAGCAGCTTAGTCCCCTCGACAGGTCTAATTGAAAAACTGTTTTTT.